This TCR beta chain was identified in a study of T cell responses to AZD1222 COVID-19 vaccine. A word on this clone: What it recognizes is unknown.

Some clones are missing from TCRdb's copy, which holds only in-frame ones; the method was immunoSEQ multiplex PCR. The sample yields some 190,000 clones, 85% to 95% seen once. Study results and limitations: Per reports, nearly half of all spike-specific TCRs target regions that are unmutated in variants. Clonal diversity was possibly underestimated; the donors were predominantly white British and more often female. Spike-spanning, vaccine-associated CD4 TCRs were dominant at 160-218 and 743-854.

Germline CDR1 and CDR2: LNHDA and SQIVND (reference sequence). CDR3 length: 13 residues. Trimming left V 6 bases short and J 0 bases short, with 8 bases between. The rearrangement links TRBV19 to TRBJ2-5; D may be TRBD1 or TRBD2 (5 bases each). This TCR came from an adult who received the AZD1222 COVID-19 vaccine. Specimen: peripheral blood, collected 28 days after the second AZD1222 dose. In nucleotides, the CDR3 is TGTGCCAGTAGGGGACGGCACCAAGAGACCCAGTACTTC. It translates to CASRGRHQETQYF.